The 8 T cell receptor beta chains below were found in one sample sequenced in a study of T cells in Graves' hyperthyroidism and ophthalmopathy. Researchers amplified the TCR beta CDR3 regions from RNA transcripts. The HTBI set primed first-round TCR CDR3 RT-PCR. TCRdb recomputed calls from the multiplex PCR reads with MiXCR, one row per CDR3 protein. In the table there are about 510,000 distinct CDR3 sequences, 12% to 15% of which are singletons. The material sequenced was blood. Receptors originate from a woman in her forties with Graves' hyperthyroidism.

There are a few counts of this clonotype. V usage is TRBV18 and J usage is TRBJ1-1, with 9 bases lining up with TRBD1. The V gene end was trimmed by 0 bases and the J gene end by 0 bases; junction bases not matched to a gene: 5. This CDR3 spans 17 amino acids. Germline V CDR1 and CDR2: KGHSH, LQKENI. The CDR3: CASSPPRTGALNTEAFF. As DNA, the CDR3 is TGTGCCAGCTCACCACCGAGGACAGGGGCGCTGAACACTGAAGCTTTCTTT.

This clonotype was recorded at least ten times. V and J are TRBV10-3 and TRBJ2-5, with 7 bases identical to TRBD1. Trimming removed 6 bases from V and 3 bases from J; junction bases left unmatched: 4. This CDR3 region has 13 residues. The germline CDR1 and CDR2 sequences are ENHRY and SYGVKD. The CDR3 DNA reads as TGTGCCATCAGACCCGGACAGGAAGAGACCCAGTACTTC. The encoded protein is CAIRPGQEETQYF.

V and J are TRBV5-1 and TRBJ2-7, with unresolved D. This CDR3 comprises 14 residues. Trimming stripped 2 bases from V and 2 bases from J, with 11 bases between. CDR1 and CDR2 from the germline V gene are SGHRS and YFSETQ. CDR3 sequence reads: CASSLWTATYEQYF. The CDR3 DNA is TGCGCCAGCAGCTTATGGACCGCTACCTACGAGCAGTACTTC.

This clonotype appeared many times. The chain combines TRBV5-1 with TRBJ2-3; 7 bases line up with TRBD1. Germline V gene lookup returns CDR1 SGHRS and CDR2 YFSETQ. The CDR3 has 15 residues. After removal of 5 bases from V and 2 bases from J, the junction contained 8 bases not matched to a gene. CDR3 sequence (DNA): TGCGCCAGCAGGGCCGGGGACAGAGTCACAGATACGCAGTATTTT. The encoded protein is CASRAGDRVTDTQYF.

At least ten counts were recorded for this clonotype. The rearrangement uses TRBV7-9 and TRBJ2-3, with TRBD1 as a possible D gene (5 bases). Trimming shortened V by 4 bases and J by 0 bases, and 14 bases separated the two germline ends. The germline CDR1 and CDR2 sequences are SEHNR and FQNEAQ (reference sequence). The CDR3 runs to 16 residues. As DNA, the CDR3 is TGTGCCAGCAGCTCCAGACAGCCGGCAAGCACAGATACGCAGTATTTT. This gives the protein CASSSRQPASTDTQYF.

This clonotype occurred many times. V is TRBV10-3 and J is TRBJ2-1; TRBD2 aligns across 13 bases. After removal of 11 bases from V and 6 bases from J, the junction contained 19 bases not matched to a gene. The CDR3 runs 18 residues. Germline V gene sequence: CDR1 ENHRY, CDR2 SYGVKD. CDR3 DNA: TGTGCCCTCCGATCCGGGACTAGCGGGGAGGGCGGCGTCAATGAGCAGTTCTTC. Its protein is CALRSGTSGEGGVNEQFF.

This clonotype occurred many times. The chain employs TRBV28 and TRBJ2-7; 11 nucleotides line up with TRBD2. V lost 6 bases, J lost 2 bases, and 3 bases stayed unmatched. CDR1 is MDHEN and CDR2 is SYDVKM in the germline V gene. The CDR3 sequence is 14 residues long. CDR3 region: CASRLAGDPYEQYF. CDR3 DNA: TGTGCCAGCAGACTAGCGGGAGACCCCTACGAGCAGTACTTC.

This clonotype has at least ten counts. The chain uses TRBV27 and TRBJ2-7; TRBD2 matches at 8 bases. With V trimmed by 7 bases and J by 2 bases, 10 bases remained unmatched. The germline CDR1 and CDR2 sequences are MNHEY and SMNVEV (reference sequence). CDR3 size: 15 residues. CDR3 nucleotide sequence: TGTGCCAGCACCCACCGGACTAGCTATACCTACGAGCAGTACTTC. Protein sequence: CASTHRTSYTYEQYF.